A selection of T cell receptor beta chains follows, all from one sample in a study of cytomegalovirus exposure and HLA in healthy donors. Profiled with immunoSEQ multiplex PCR; TCRdb holds only in-frame clones, not every one. The table has some 77,000 clones, less than 80% seen once. The sample consisted of PBMCs. These receptors were obtained from a woman in her 40s in good health and CMV-seronegative. Both conserved end residues are part of each CDR3. The D gene is left open where the match is weak. A clone size is listed for some rows: how often the clone was seen (once, few, many), or a class if it is expanded.

J: TRBJ2-5; D: NA; V: TRBV4-1; size: few; CDR3: CASSQGLSHQETQYF; DNA: TGCGCCAGCAGCCAAGGTTTGTCTCACCAAGAGACCCAGTACTTC
J: TRBJ2-1; D: TRBD1; V: TRBV7-2; size: NA; CDR3: CASILGGQGSYNEQFF; DNA: TGTGCCAGCATCCTAGGGGGACAGGGCTCCTACAATGAGCAGTTCTTC
J: TRBJ2-3; D: NA; V: TRBV18; size: NA; CDR3: CASSVGTLPTDTQYF; DNA: TGTGCCAGCTCCGTAGGGACTCTTCCTACAGATACGCAGTATTTT
J: TRBJ1-1; D: NA; V: TRBV7-9; size: NA; CDR3: CASSPRGRFAPEAFF; DNA: TGTGCCAGCAGCCCTCGGGGGAGGTTTGCACCTGAAGCTTTCTTT
J: TRBJ1-1; D: TRBD1; V: TRBV7-3; size: NA; CDR3: CASSLKPPGTGSEAFF; DNA: TGTGCCAGCAGCCTAAAGCCCCCCGGGACAGGGTCTGAAGCTTTCTTT
J: TRBJ1-6; D: TRBD1; V: TRBV6-1; size: few; CDR3: CASRETGGYAPLHF; DNA: TGTGCCAGCAGAGAGACAGGGGGTTACGCGCCCCTCCACTTT
J: TRBJ2-1; D: NA; V: TRBV6-5; size: once; CDR3: CASSYFGQVSGEQFF; DNA: TGTGCCAGCAGTTACTTCGGACAAGTTTCGGGTGAGCAGTTCTTC
J: TRBJ2-1; D: NA; V: TRBV4-2; size: NA; CDR3: CASSQDEGSGYNEQFF; DNA: TGTGCCAGCAGCCAAGATGAAGGGAGCGGGTACAATGAGCAGTTCTTC
J: TRBJ1-2; D: NA; V: TRBV30; size: once; CDR3: CAWTTGSNYGYTF; DNA: TGTGCCTGGACGACAGGCAGCAACTATGGCTACACCTTC
J: TRBJ2-2; D: TRBD2; V: TRBV7-9; size: once; CDR3: CASSSPGGGAGELFF; DNA: TGTGCCAGCAGCTCACCCGGGGGAGGGGCCGGGGAGCTGTTTTTT
J: TRBJ2-1; D: NA; V: TRBV5-1; size: NA; CDR3: CASSLEGGSYNEQFF; DNA: TGCGCCAGCAGCTTGGAAGGGGGATCCTACAATGAGCAGTTCTTC
J: TRBJ2-2; D: TRBD2; V: TRBV11-2; size: few; CDR3: CASSSASGRALGELFF; DNA: TGTGCCAGCAGCTCTGCTAGCGGGAGGGCCCTCGGGGAGCTGTTTTTT
J: TRBJ1-5; D: NA; V: TRBV21-1; size: NA; CDR3: CASSNPGRVNQPQHF; DNA: TGTGCCAGCAGCAACCCAGGCAGGGTCAATCAGCCCCAGCATTTT
J: TRBJ1-5; D: NA; V: TRBV29-1; size: NA; CDR3: CSVGSEAYQPQHF; DNA: TGCAGCGTTGGGTCCGAAGCATATCAGCCCCAGCATTTT
J: TRBJ2-1; D: NA; V: TRBV28; size: NA; CDR3: CASSPYRAPYNERFF; DNA: TGTGCCAGCAGTCCATACAGGGCCCCCTACAATGAGCGGTTCTTC
J: TRBJ1-2; D: NA; V: TRBV30; size: NA; CDR3: CAWSRSGADGYTF; DNA: TGTGCCTGGAGTAGATCAGGGGCAGACGGCTACACCTTC
J: TRBJ2-2; D: NA; V: TRBV30; size: few; CDR3: CAWGGLADGELFF; DNA: TGTGCCTGGGGGGGGCTAGCGGACGGGGAGCTGTTTTTT
J: TRBJ2-1; D: TRBD1; V: TRBV5-1; size: NA; CDR3: CASGGQAPYNEQFF; DNA: TGCGCCAGCGGGGGACAGGCGCCCTACAATGAGCAGTTCTTC
J: TRBJ1-1; D: NA; V: TRBV4-1; size: NA; CDR3: CASSQDKGRTRSFGTFF; DNA: TGCGCCAGCAGCCAAGATAAGGGGAGGACGCGCTCGTTTGGGACTTTCTTT
J: TRBJ2-7; D: NA; V: TRBV11-3; size: NA; CDR3: CASSGYRDRTTYEQYF; DNA: TGTGCCAGCAGCGGATACCGAGACAGAACAACCTACGAGCAGTACTTC
J: TRBJ2-6; D: NA; V: TRBV6-6; size: NA; CDR3: CASSLASNSGANVLTF; DNA: TGTGCCAGCAGTTTGGCCAGTAATTCTGGGGCCAACGTCCTGACTTTC
J: TRBJ2-5; D: NA; V: TRBV14; size: NA; CDR3: CASSPTFLAPFQETQYF; DNA: TGTGCCAGCAGCCCGACTTTTCTAGCGCCTTTCCAGGAGACCCAGTACTTC
J: TRBJ1-3; D: NA; V: TRBV5-1; size: NA; CDR3: CASSAGSSGNTIYF; DNA: TGCGCCAGCAGCGCAGGATCGTCTGGAAACACCATATATTTT
J: TRBJ2-2; D: NA; V: TRBV30; size: NA; CDR3: CAWSVLRGYDTGELFF; DNA: TGTGCCTGGAGTGTACTAAGAGGGTATGACACCGGGGAGCTGTTTTTT
J: TRBJ2-5; D: NA; V: TRBV6-1; size: NA; CDR3: CASSGFGQSDQETQYF; DNA: TGTGCCAGCAGTGGCTTTGGACAGTCCGACCAAGAGACCCAGTACTTC
J: TRBJ1-4; D: TRBD1; V: TRBV2; size: NA; CDR3: CASIKGTGPNEKLFF; DNA: TGTGCCAGCATCAAAGGGACAGGGCCTAATGAAAAACTGTTTTTT
J: TRBJ1-1; D: NA; V: TRBV7-2; size: few; CDR3: CASSLAPPGDTEAFF; DNA: TGTGCCAGCAGCTTAGCCCCTCCGGGGGACACTGAAGCTTTCTTT
J: TRBJ2-7; D: TRBD1; V: TRBV14; size: NA; CDR3: CASSQDRGRGLDREQYF; DNA: TGTGCCAGCAGCCAAGATCGAGGCAGGGGGCTGGATCGGGAGCAGTACTTC
J: TRBJ2-5; D: NA; V: TRBV6-6; size: NA; CDR3: CASSPLGGRPGETQYF; DNA: TGTGCCAGCAGCCCCCTTGGAGGTCGACCGGGGGAGACCCAGTACTTC
J: TRBJ1-1; D: NA; V: TRBV5-8; size: NA; CDR3: CASSLRRGGTEAFF; DNA: TGTGCCAGCAGCTTAAGAAGGGGGGGGACTGAAGCTTTCTTT
J: TRBJ1-2; D: TRBD1; V: TRBV27; size: NA; CDR3: CASSMGQGAYGYTF; DNA: TGTGCCAGCAGCATGGGACAGGGGGCCTATGGCTACACCTTC
J: TRBJ2-5; D: TRBD1; V: TRBV11-1; size: once; CDR3: CASSLDRGQETQYF; DNA: TGTGCCAGCAGCCTGGACAGGGGCCAAGAGACCCAGTACTTC
J: TRBJ1-1; D: TRBD1; V: TRBV29-1; size: once; CDR3: CSVDSDRRENTEAFF; DNA: TGCAGCGTTGACTCGGACAGGCGGGAGAACACTGAAGCTTTCTTT
J: TRBJ2-7; D: NA; V: TRBV28; size: NA; CDR3: CASSSVDYEQYF; DNA: TGTGCCAGTAGTTCGGTAGATTACGAGCAGTACTTC
J: TRBJ1-5; D: TRBD1; V: TRBV19; size: NA; CDR3: CASRGQGNQPQHF; DNA: TGTGCCAGTAGGGGACAGGGCAATCAGCCCCAGCATTTT
J: TRBJ2-2; D: NA; V: TRBV7-3; size: NA; CDR3: CASSPIRELFF; DNA: TGTGCCAGCAGCCCTATTCGGGAGCTGTTTTTT
J: TRBJ2-5; D: NA; V: TRBV7-9; size: NA; CDR3: CASSWALGETQYF; DNA: TGTGCCAGCAGCTGGGCCCTTGGGGAGACCCAGTACTTC
J: TRBJ2-1; D: TRBD1; V: TRBV28; size: NA; CDR3: CASTRGQLHEQFF; DNA: TGTGCCAGCACTCGGGGACAGCTTCATGAGCAGTTCTTC
J: TRBJ1-3; D: NA; V: TRBV9; size: NA; CDR3: CAIPSGFLNTIYF; DNA: TGTGCCATCCCGTCAGGGTTCTTAAACACCATATATTTT
J: TRBJ2-7; D: TRBD2; V: TRBV27; size: NA; CDR3: CASSWSSGNEQYF; DNA: TGTGCCAGCAGTTGGTCTAGCGGGAACGAGCAGTACTTC
J: TRBJ1-1; D: NA; V: TRBV30; size: NA; CDR3: CAWRGQVITEAFF; DNA: TGTGCCTGGAGGGGACAAGTTATCACTGAAGCTTTCTTT
J: TRBJ2-5; D: TRBD1; V: TRBV6-6; size: once; CDR3: CASSPRTGGETQYF; DNA: TGTGCCAGCAGTCCCCGGACAGGAGGCGAGACCCAGTACTTC
J: TRBJ1-4; D: NA; V: TRBV11-2; size: NA; CDR3: CASSLGEATNEKLFF; DNA: TGTGCCAGCAGCTTAGGGGAGGCAACTAATGAAAAACTGTTTTTT
J: TRBJ2-3; D: TRBD2; V: TRBV5-5; size: NA; CDR3: CASSLVVSGGARDTQYF; DNA: TGTGCCAGCAGCTTGGTTGTTAGCGGGGGGGCGAGAGATACGCAGTATTTT
J: TRBJ2-3; D: NA; V: TRBV2; size: few; CDR3: CASSDKLYTQYF; DNA: TGTGCCAGCAGTGATAAGCTGTATACGCAGTATTTT
J: TRBJ2-2; D: TRBD2; V: TRBV5-1; size: once; CDR3: CASSLSPGAGGNGELFF; DNA: TGCGCCAGCAGCTTAAGTCCGGGCGCGGGAGGAAACGGGGAGCTGTTTTTT
J: TRBJ2-7; D: NA; V: TRBV27; size: NA; CDR3: CASSLSLMWQDYEQYF; DNA: TGTGCCAGCAGTTTATCGCTCATGTGGCAGGACTACGAGCAGTACTTC
J: TRBJ2-7; D: TRBD2; V: TRBV6-1; size: many; CDR3: CASSETGTSGYEQYF; DNA: TGTGCCAGCAGCGAAACTGGGACTAGCGGGTACGAGCAGTACTTC
J: TRBJ1-3; D: TRBD1; V: TRBV10-2; size: few; CDR3: CASSPTGMRNTIYF; DNA: TGCGCCAGCAGTCCGACAGGGATGCGAAACACCATATATTTT